Below, 16 T cell receptor beta chains from the same sample are listed, as sequenced in a study of blood T cell repertoires in COVID-19. Measured with immunoSEQ multiplex PCR; TCRdb has only the in-frame clones, and not every one. The sample lists about 190,000 clones, about 80% occurring once. Material: peripheral blood. The source is a young man with active or convalescent COVID-19.

The chain uses TRBV19 and TRBJ2-5; the D gene is possibly TRBD1 (7 bases). This CDR3 has 16 residues. Germline lookup yields CDR1 LNHDA and CDR2 SQIVND (reference sequence). The V and J ends lost 5 bases and 0 bases respectively, with 16 bases between them. Here the CDR3 DNA reads TGTGCCAGTAGTCCACTCGCGGGACAGAACCAAGAGACCCAGTACTTC. Translated: CASSPLAGQNQETQYF. The variable domain in full, completed from reference TRBV19 and TRBJ2-5, reads DGGITQSPKYLFRKEGQNVTLSCEQNLNHDAMYWYRQDPGQGLRLIYYSQIVNDFQKGDIAEGYSVSREKKESFPLTVTSAQKNPTAFYLCASSPLAGQNQETQYFGPGTRLLVL.

The chain is built from TRBV7-9 and TRBJ2-4; no firm D call. Between the trimmed V and J ends, which lost 5 bases and 0 bases, there was a span of 8 bases. Germline lookup yields CDR1 SEHNR and CDR2 FQNEAQ (reference sequence). The CDR3 is 14 residues long. The CDR3 bases are TGTGCCAGCAGCCAGGCCGAAGCCAAAAACATTCAGTACTTC. It codes for CASSQAEAKNIQYF.

The J gene is TRBJ2-1, the V gene TRBV14; D is possibly TRBD1 (6 bases). Germline lookup yields CDR1 SGHDN and CDR2 FVKESK. The germline V and J ends were trimmed by 0 bases and 8 bases, with 20 bases remaining between them. The CDR3 is 17 residues long. The DNA of the CDR3 is TGTGCCAGCAGCCAAGATGGCGTACGTAGGGGGAGCGATGAGCAGTTCTTC. As protein: CASSQDGVRRGSDEQFF.

The chain is built from TRBV5-1 and TRBJ1-6; the D gene is possibly TRBD1 (6 bases). In germline, CDR1 is SGHRS, CDR2 YFSETQ. The CDR3 has 18 amino acids. V was shortened by 0 bases and J by 0 bases, with 13 bases between the two germline ends. The CDR3 DNA follows: TGCGCCAGCAGCTTGGCCGTTCAGGGGAGCTCCTATAATTCACCCCTCCACTTT. It yields the protein CASSLAVQGSSYNSPLHF.

The chain carries TRBV27 and TRBJ2-2; D is possibly TRBD2 (5 bases). Per the germline V gene, CDR1 is MNHEY and CDR2 is SMNVEV (reference sequence). With 2 bases removed from V and 6 bases from J, the gap between germline ends came to 7 bases. This CDR3 is built from 13 residues. CDR3 protein: CASSLRRAGELFF. CDR3 coding DNA: TGTGCCAGCAGTTTACGGCGGGCCGGGGAGCTGTTTTTT.

The chain joins TRBV12-3 or TRBV12-4 to TRBJ1-2; D uncertain. V lost 6 bases, J lost 7 bases, and 9 bases lay in between. This CDR3 has 11 residues. The CDR3 nucleotides read TGTGCCAGCAGGGGAGCTGGTGGCTACACCTTC. This encodes CASRGAGGYTF.

The chain combines TRBV7-2 with TRBJ2-7; 7 positions agree with TRBD1. With V trimmed by 3 bases and J by 5 bases, 10 bases remained unmatched. This CDR3 has 15 amino acids. Germline lookup yields CDR1 SGHTA and CDR2 FQGNSA. CDR3 sequence reads: CASSFQGGQHHEQYF. In nucleotides, the CDR3 is TGTGCCAGCAGCTTCCAAGGGGGACAGCACCACGAGCAGTACTTC.

This clone was seen just once. The V gene is TRBV6-5, the J gene TRBJ2-1; D is uncertain. The V end lost 6 bases, the J end lost 6 bases, and 9 bases lay between the germline ends. This CDR3 region has 12 residues. Germline loops: CDR1 MNHEY, CDR2 SVGAGI. The CDR3 DNA follows: TGTGCCAGCAGCCTAGGTGGCAATGAGCAGTTCTTC. This encodes CASSLGGNEQFF.

This clone was recorded a few times. The V and J genes are TRBV10-3 and TRBJ2-7; 8 positions agree with TRBD1. CDR3 size: 13 residues. V lost 8 bases, J lost 6 bases, and 9 bases stayed unmatched. The germline V gene encodes CDR1 ENHRY and CDR2 SYGVKD. The CDR3 here is CAIRGTGVREQYF. The CDR3 DNA follows: TGTGCCATCCGTGGGACAGGCGTGCGCGAGCAGTACTTC.

The V and J genes are TRBV11-2 and TRBJ2-5; D possibly corresponds to TRBD1 (6 bases). Trimming shortened V by 3 bases and J by 1 base, and 12 bases separated the two germline ends. Looked up from germline, CDR1 is SGHAT and CDR2 is FQNNGV. The CDR3 is 15 residues long. The CDR3 loop is CASSLGAGSQETQYF. CDR3 bases: TGTGCCAGCAGCTTGGGGGCGGGCTCCCAAGAGACCCAGTACTTC.

This chain connects TRBV9 to TRBJ2-3, with TRBD2 as a possible D gene (5 bases). The CDR3 sequence is 17 residues long. Germline V gene data show CDR1 as SGDLS and CDR2 as YYNGEE. The ends were cut back, 2 bases at V and 4 bases at J, with 20 bases in the middle. DNA of the CDR3: TGTGCCAGCAGCGTCTCGAGCTCACGGGGTATCGCAGATACGCAGTATTTT. Protein: CASSVSSSRGIADTQYF.

This clone was counted only a few times. The sample holds other DNA sequences that translate to the same CDR3. The chain has TRBV6-5 and TRBJ1-1, with D tentatively TRBD1 (5 bases). Germline values: CDR1 MNHEY, CDR2 SVGAGI. CDR3 length: 13 residues. V was cut by 6 bases and J by 0 bases, with 8 bases left in between. The CDR3 region is CASSTQVNTEAFF. CDR3 bases: TGTGCCAGCAGCACACAGGTGAACACTGAAGCTTTCTTT.

This sequence joins TRBV15 and TRBJ1-1, with a tentative D call TRBD1 (6 bases). CDR1 is LNHNV, CDR2 YYDKDF, per germline (reference sequence). The CDR3 extends over 19 amino acids. V lost 1 base to trimming and J lost 1 base, with 22 bases between them. The CDR3 DNA sequence: TGTGCCACCAGCAGAGCCCCCGGGGGGCTTGGGCGACGGAACACTGAAGCTTTCTTT. Translation: CATSRAPGGLGRRNTEAFF.

This clone was seen more than once but under ten times. V is TRBV4-1 and J is TRBJ2-7, with D possibly matching TRBD2 (6 bases). V lost 5 bases to trimming and J lost 3 bases, with 20 bases between them. From germline, CDR1 is MGHRA and CDR2 YSYEKL. The CDR3 loop spans 16 amino acids. CDR3 DNA sequence: TGCGCCAGCAGCTCCAGCCAGGCTAGCGAGTACTACGAGCAGTACTTC. The encoded protein is CASSSSQASEYYEQYF.

Worth noting for this clone: The identical CDR3 is also encoded by other nucleotide sequences in the sample. The rearrangement uses TRBV11-2 and TRBJ2-3, with 9 bases aligning to TRBD2. V dropped 4 bases and J dropped 1; count of bases not matched to a gene: 3. From germline, CDR1 is SGHAT and CDR2 FQNNGV. The CDR3 runs 15 residues. The CDR3 DNA reads as TGTGCCAGCAGCTGGCGACTAGCGGGCACAGATACGCAGTATTTT. It is translated as CASSWRLAGTDTQYF.

The chain uses TRBV10-3 and TRBJ1-1; D is ambiguous. In germline, CDR1 is ENHRY, CDR2 SYGVKD. Between the trimmed V and J ends, which lost 3 bases and 6 bases, there was a span of 8 bases. The CDR3 is made up of 12 amino acids. The DNA of the CDR3 is TGTGCCATCAGTGATTCGAGAGCTGAAGCTTTCTTT. Amino acid sequence: CAISDSRAEAFF.